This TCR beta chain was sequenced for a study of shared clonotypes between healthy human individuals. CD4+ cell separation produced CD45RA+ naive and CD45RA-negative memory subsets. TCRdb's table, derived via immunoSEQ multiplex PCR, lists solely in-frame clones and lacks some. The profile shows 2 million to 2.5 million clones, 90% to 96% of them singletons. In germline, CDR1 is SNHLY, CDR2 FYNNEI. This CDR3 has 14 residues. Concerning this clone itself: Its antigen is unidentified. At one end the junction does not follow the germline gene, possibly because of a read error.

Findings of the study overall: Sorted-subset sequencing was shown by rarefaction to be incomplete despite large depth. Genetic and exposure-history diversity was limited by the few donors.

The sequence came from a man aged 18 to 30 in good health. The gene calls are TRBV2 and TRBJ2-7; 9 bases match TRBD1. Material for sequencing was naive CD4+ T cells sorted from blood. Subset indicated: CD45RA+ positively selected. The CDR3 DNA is TGTGCCAGCAGTCCAGGGACAGGGTCCTACGCGCAGTACTTC. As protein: CASSPGTGSYAQYF.